Following are 8 T cell receptor beta chains from one sample sequenced in a study of metastatic and nonmetastatic thyroid tumors. Before thyroid surgery, none of the patients had received any treatment. With MiXCR, TCRdb reprocessed the PCR reads. The table lists some 22,000 clones, 20% to 25% of them singletons. The specimen was blood. Every receptor here comes from a male donor with papillary thyroid cancer or a benign thyroid nodule (not recorded which). Some clones in this sample may be carry-over from other donors' samples.

This clone has a handful of counts. The CDR3, as DNA: TGTGCCAGCAGTGGGGTGATCCCATATACGCAGTATTTT. Its protein product is CASSGVIPYTQYF. The chain joins TRBV6-1 to TRBJ2-3; D unclear. The CDR3 spans 13 residues. V was shortened by 4 bases and J by 7 bases, with 12 bases between the two germline ends. The germline V gene has CDR1 MNHNS and CDR2 SASEGT.

The CDR3 region has the DNA TGTGCCAGCAGCTTATCCAGTACCTCCTACGAGCAGTACTTC. The encoded protein is CASSLSSTSYEQYF. The genes are TRBV7-2 and TRBJ2-7; no definite D call. The germline V and J ends were trimmed by 2 bases and 0 bases, with 8 bases remaining between them. The CDR3 runs to 14 residues. Germline assignment: CDR1 SGHTA and CDR2 FQGNSA.

As concerns this clone: Germline is not matched at one junction end, which may reflect a read error. As DNA, the CDR3 is TGTGCCAGCAGTTTATACGCGGACAATCATCCCCAGCATTTT. Translated, it gives CASSLYADNHPQHF. This chain connects TRBV12-3 or TRBV12-4 to TRBJ1-5; the D gene is possibly TRBD1 (5 bases). This CDR3 region has 14 residues.

Worth noting for this clone: The junction departs from the called germline gene at one end, perhaps through a read error. The chain carries TRBV11-2 and TRBJ2-2; D is uncertain. Germline values: CDR1 SGHAT, CDR2 FQNNGV. This CDR3 is 13 amino acids long. CDR3 protein: CASSLVSTVELSF. The CDR3 coding sequence is TGTGCCAGCAGCTTAGTTTCCACCGTGGAGCTGTCTTTT.

This clone is deemed medium-sized. The chain employs TRBV6-1 and TRBJ1-3; 8 positions match TRBD1. V lost 11 bases, J lost 3 bases, and 3 bases stayed unmatched. Germline V gene lookup returns CDR1 MNHNS and CDR2 SASEGT. CDR3 size: 12 residues. The CDR3 reads CAGGQGGNTIYF. DNA for the CDR3: TGTGCCGGAGGACAGGGTGGAAACACCATATATTTT.

With regard to this clone: In this CDR3 the conserved last residue, phenylalanine or tryptophan, is missing, so a read error is likely. The chain combines TRBV19 with TRBJ2-3; unclear D gene. The CDR3 loop spans 16 amino acids. Trimming shortened V by 5 bases and J by 5 bases, and 20 bases separated the two germline ends. Germline loops: CDR1 LNHDA, CDR2 SQIVND (reference sequence). CDR3 residues: CASSLLGSSEKDTQYY. CDR3 DNA sequence: TGTGCCAGTAGTCTACTTGGTAGCTCGGAGAAAGATACGCAGTATTAT.

This clone was seen at least ten times. This sequence joins TRBV7-6 and TRBJ2-1, with TRBD2 matching over 12 bases. The trim removed 4 bases at V and 4 bases at J, leaving 2 bases unmatched. This CDR3 has 15 amino acids. The germline V gene encodes CDR1 SGHVS and CDR2 FNYEAQ. This CDR3 reads CASSSGLAGYNEQFF. The CDR3 bases are TGTGCCAGCAGCTCAGGACTAGCGGGGTACAATGAGCAGTTCTTC.

This clone was seen many times. The V call is TRBV5-1, the J call TRBJ1-6; D gene unclear. V was pared by 4 bases and J by 9 bases, with 11 bases between. CDR1 is SGHRS, CDR2 YFSETQ, per germline. The CDR3 spans 13 residues. The CDR3 loop is CASSDSGSSPLHF. CDR3 in DNA: TGCGCCAGCAGCGATAGCGGGAGTTCACCCCTCCACTTT. Full variable domain (outside the CDR3, taken from reference TRBV5-1 and TRBJ1-6): KAGVTQTPRYLIKTRGQQVTLSCSPISGHRSVSWYQQTPGQGLQFLFEYFSETQRNKGNFPGRFSGRQFSNSRSEMNVSTLELGDSALYLCASSDSGSSPLHFGNGTRLTVT.